Listed below are T cell receptor beta chains from one sample, sequenced in a study of shared clonotypes between healthy human individuals. Profiled with immunoSEQ multiplex PCR; TCRdb holds only in-frame clones, not every one. The table lists 2 million to 2.5 million clones, more than 90% of them singletons. The source material was naive CD4+ T cells sorted from blood. Receptor source: a man aged 18 to 30 in good health. Both conserved end residues are part of each CDR3. D genes are given only for firm matches. Clone size is not always given. Where it is, it says once, few, many or a class for expanded clones.

once,TRBJ2-4,TRBD1,TRBV7-2,CASSFSGTGGGIQYF,TGTGCCAGCAGCTTCTCCGGGACAGGGGGCGGCATTCAGTACTTC
NA,TRBJ2-5,NA,TRBV11-2,CASSSYPPQYF,TGTGCCAGCAGCTCTTACCCTCCCCAGTACTTC
few,TRBJ2-7,NA,TRBV27,CASSFILKGGRTYEQYF,TGTGCCAGCAGCTTTATCCTCAAAGGGGGACGCACCTACGAGCAGTACTTC
NA,TRBJ2-2,NA,TRBV27,CASRSSGKLTGELFF,TGTGCCAGCAGAAGTTCAGGGAAGCTCACCGGGGAGCTGTTTTTT
once,TRBJ2-5,NA,TRBV12-5,CASGPLGFGRRRETQYF,TGTGCTAGTGGCCCGCTGGGGTTTGGGCGGCGACGAGAGACCCAGTACTTC
NA,TRBJ2-3,NA,TRBV7-3,CASSGTGPRGTDTQYF,TGTGCCAGCAGCGGCACAGGGCCGAGGGGCACAGATACGCAGTATTTT
NA,TRBJ2-7,TRBD1,TRBV6-6,CASSYARTGGNEQYF,TGTGCCAGCAGTTACGCCCGGACAGGGGGCAACGAGCAGTACTTC
NA,TRBJ1-5,NA,TRBV6-1,CASFSYSGDQPQHF,TGTGCCAGCTTTTCGTATTCTGGGGATCAGCCCCAGCATTTT
NA,TRBJ1-4,TRBD1,TRBV6-1,CASSPGGWTNEKLFF,TGTGCCAGCAGTCCAGGGGGCTGGACTAATGAAAAACTGTTTTTT
NA,TRBJ2-2,NA,TRBV19,CASSTSENTGELFF,TGTGCCAGTAGTACCAGCGAGAACACCGGGGAGCTGTTTTTT
NA,TRBJ2-3,TRBD2,TRBV11-2,CASSLGRTSGGAQYF,TGTGCCAGCAGCTTAGGCAGGACTAGCGGGGGGGCGCAGTATTTT
NA,TRBJ2-7,TRBD1,TRBV7-2,CASSQPQGAEEQYF,TGTGCCAGCAGCCAACCACAGGGGGCGGAGGAGCAGTACTTC
NA,TRBJ1-4,NA,TRBV5-1,CASSPGDVEKLFF,TGCGCCAGCAGCCCCGGGGATGTTGAAAAACTGTTTTTT
NA,TRBJ1-1,NA,TRBV2,CASSVMVNTEAFF,TGTGCCAGCAGTGTGATGGTGAACACTGAAGCTTTCTTT
NA,TRBJ1-1,NA,TRBV6-5,CASSPAGNTEAFF,TGTGCCAGCAGTCCCGCGGGAAACACTGAAGCTTTCTTT
few,TRBJ1-5,NA,TRBV2,CASNRVSNQPQHF,TGTGCCAGCAACCGGGTCTCCAATCAGCCCCAGCATTTT
NA,TRBJ1-1,NA,TRBV15,CATSSESRRYSTEAFF,TGTGCCACCAGCAGCGAAAGCCGCCGATACTCTACTGAAGCTTTCTTT
once,TRBJ1-2,NA,TRBV18,CASSPAASYGYTF,TGTGCCAGCTCACCGGCAGCCTCCTATGGCTACACCTTC
NA,TRBJ1-5,NA,TRBV11-3,CASSSLWASNQPQHF,TGTGCCAGCAGCTCCCTTTGGGCCAGCAATCAGCCCCAGCATTTT
NA,TRBJ2-2,TRBD1,TRBV6-1,CASSEWDRLGFTGELFF,TGTGCCAGCAGTGAATGGGACAGGCTGGGCTTCACCGGGGAGCTGTTTTTT
NA,TRBJ1-1,NA,TRBV5-4,CASSFQENTEAFF,TGTGCCAGCAGCTTCCAGGAGAACACTGAAGCTTTCTTT
NA,TRBJ1-6,NA,TRBV19,CASSLLTGGSPLHF,TGTGCCAGTAGCCTTTTAACAGGCGGCTCACCCCTCCACTTT
NA,TRBJ2-7,NA,TRBV2,CASSAQGIHEQYF,TGTGCCAGCAGTGCACAGGGTATTCACGAGCAGTACTTC
NA,TRBJ1-5,TRBD1,TRBV2,CASTEQGGFSVQPQHF,TGTGCCAGCACAGAGCAGGGGGGATTTTCGGTTCAGCCCCAGCATTTT
NA,TRBJ1-6,NA,TRBV10-3,CAISEGGPPLHF,TGTGCCATCAGTGAGGGGGGGCCACCCCTCCACTTT
NA,TRBJ2-5,TRBD1,TRBV2,CASSPDRGQETQYF,TGTGCCAGCAGCCCAGACAGGGGCCAAGAGACCCAGTACTTC
NA,TRBJ1-6,NA,TRBV6-5,CASSRTPRVGSPLHF,TGTGCCAGCAGTCGGACTCCCCGCGTAGGTTCACCCCTCCACTTT
NA,TRBJ1-6,NA,TRBV11-2,CASSLGRSPLHF,TGTGCCAGCAGCTTAGGACGTTCACCCCTCCACTTT
NA,TRBJ2-3,TRBD2,TRBV9,CASSVPGPGTSGPTDTQYF,TGTGCCAGCAGCGTACCAGGTCCGGGGACTAGCGGCCCCACAGATACGCAGTATTTT
NA,TRBJ2-1,NA,TRBV7-2,CASSLGLRVSYNEQFF,TGTGCCAGCAGCCTGGGTCTGAGGGTCTCCTACAATGAGCAGTTCTTC
once,TRBJ2-5,TRBD2,TRBV5-4,CASSPPPGGQETQYF,TGTGCCAGCAGCCCCCCCCCGGGGGGGCAGGAGACCCAGTACTTC
NA,TRBJ2-1,TRBD2,TRBV6-1,CAATPTGLASTEQFF,TGTGCCGCAACCCCCACAGGACTAGCGTCCACCGAGCAGTTCTTC
NA,TRBJ1-2,NA,TRBV7-9,CASSPGLFAGYTF,TGTGCCAGCAGCCCCGGACTGTTTGCTGGCTACACCTTC
NA,TRBJ2-3,TRBD2,TRBV2,CASSGTSGTDTQYF,TGTGCCAGCAGCGGGACTAGCGGCACAGATACGCAGTATTTT
once,TRBJ1-2,NA,TRBV7-2,CASRNLGVDGYTF,TGTGCCAGCAGGAACCTAGGTGTTGATGGCTACACCTTC